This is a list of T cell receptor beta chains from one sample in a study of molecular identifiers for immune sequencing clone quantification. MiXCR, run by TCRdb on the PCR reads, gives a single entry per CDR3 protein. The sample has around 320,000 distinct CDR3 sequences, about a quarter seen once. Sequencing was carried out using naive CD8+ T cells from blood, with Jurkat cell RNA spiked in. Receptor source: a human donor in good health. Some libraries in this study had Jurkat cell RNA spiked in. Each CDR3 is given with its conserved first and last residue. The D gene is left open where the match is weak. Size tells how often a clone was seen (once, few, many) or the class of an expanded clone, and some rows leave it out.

CASSSYGNPREQYF TGTGCCAGCAGCTCATACGGGAACCCCCGCGAGCAGTACTTC TRBJ2-7 TRBV11-3 - -
CASSTATETQYF TGTGCCAGCAGCACCGCGACGGAGACCCAGTACTTC TRBJ2-5 TRBV7-6 few -
CASSLIRETGTQYF TGTGCCAGCAGTTTGATACGGGAGACAGGTACGCAGTATTTT TRBJ2-3 TRBV28 once -
CASSSTRQNQPQHF TGTGCCAGCAGTTCTACACGGCAGAATCAGCCCCAGCATTTT TRBJ1-5 TRBV7-9 many -
CASRPGGGTYEQYF TGTGCCAGCAGGCCCGGGGGGGGAACCTACGAGCAGTACTTC TRBJ2-7 TRBV27 few TRBD2
CASSYGSAYYGYTF TGTGCCAGCAGCTATGGATCCGCCTACTATGGCTACACCTTC TRBJ1-2 TRBV5-6 - -
CASSDYGQGHEQYF TGTGCCAGTAGTGATTACGGACAGGGCCACGAGCAGTACTTC TRBJ2-7 TRBV19 few TRBD1
CASSSAHGASTDTQCF TGTGCCAGCAGTTCCGCGCATGGAGCGAGCACAGATACGCAGTGTTTT TRBJ2-3 TRBV6-5 - -
CASSSRTGQRGDGYTF TGTGCCAGCAGCTCTCGGACAGGGCAAAGAGGGGATGGCTACACCTTC TRBJ1-2 TRBV9 many TRBD1
CASSKTSGIGGIQYF TGTGCCAGCAGCAAGACTAGCGGGATTGGTGGTATTCAGTACTTC TRBJ2-4 TRBV25-1 few TRBD2
CSAREGLAGGRPITDTQCF TGCAGTGCTAGAGAGGGCCTAGCGGGGGGACGGCCAATCACAGATACGCAGTGTTTT TRBJ2-3 TRBV20-1 - TRBD2
CASSQAQIGVLGSYNEQFF TGCGCCAGCAGCCAGGCTCAGATCGGGGTCCTGGGCTCCTACAATGAGCAGTTCTTC TRBJ2-1 TRBV4-1 few -
CASSQLGADPYNQPQHF TGCGCCAGCAGCCAGCTTGGGGCCGACCCTTACAATCAGCCCCAGCATTTT TRBJ1-5 TRBV4-1 many -
CAWSWYGQPQYF TGTGCCTGGAGTTGGTACGGTCAGCCCCAGTACTTC TRBJ2-5 TRBV30 once -
CAISDGGVPQHF TGTGCCATCAGTGATGGTGGTGTGCCCCAGCATTTT TRBJ1-5 TRBV10-3 few -
CASSGSSEAFF TGCGCCAGCAGCGGTAGCAGTGAAGCTTTCTTT TRBJ1-1 TRBV4-1 many -
CASSLGDRGTEAFF TGTGCCAGCAGCTTAGGGGACCGAGGCACTGAAGCTTTCTTT TRBJ1-1 TRBV7-9 - -
CASSFMTGSDEQYF TGTGCCAGCAGCTTTATGACAGGGTCGGATGAGCAGTACTTC TRBJ2-7 TRBV7-9 - TRBD1
CASSLVLGGQPPHF TGTGCCAGCAGCCTCGTATTAGGCGGTCAGCCCCCGCATTTT TRBJ1-5 TRBV7-2 - -
CASSVAHGGPFGTQYF TGTGCCAGCAGCGTAGCTCATGGGGGGCCGTTCGGGACCCAGTACTTC TRBJ2-5 TRBV9 - -
CASSFTGKGGNTEAFF TGTGCCAGCAGTTTCACAGGAAAAGGGGGGAACACTGAAGCTTTCTTT TRBJ1-1 TRBV12-3/TRBV12-4 few -
CASSVWENSYNEQFF TGTGCCAGCAGCGTATGGGAGAATTCCTACAATGAGCAGTTCTTC TRBJ2-1 TRBV9 many -
CASSQGTSPGQSDGYTF TGCGCCAGCAGCCAAGGAACCTCACCTGGGCAGTCCGACGGCTACACCTTC TRBJ1-2 TRBV4-3 few -
CSVDVPEAFF TGCAGCGTTGACGTTCCCGAAGCTTTCTTT TRBJ1-1 TRBV29-1 many -
CASSLFDPSYEQYF TGTGCCAGCAGTTTATTTGATCCGTCCTACGAGCAGTACTTC TRBJ2-7 TRBV28 many -
CASSNTGQGHFEAFF TGTGCCAGCAGTAATACTGGACAGGGCCATTTTGAAGCTTTCTTT TRBJ1-1 TRBV12-3/TRBV12-4 many TRBD1
CASSLEGGGTEAFF TGTGCCAGCAGCTTAGAGGGGGGAGGGACTGAAGCTTTCTTT TRBJ1-1 TRBV7-9 few -
CSASGGLAGSEQYF TGCAGTGCTAGTGGCGGACTAGCGGGATCCGAGCAGTACTTC TRBJ2-7 TRBV20-1 - TRBD2
CAGSPSTEAFF TGTGCCGGCAGCCCAAGTACTGAAGCTTTCTTT TRBJ1-1 TRBV28 - -
CASRTGQEYEQYF TGTGCCAGCAGAACAGGGCAGGAGTACGAGCAGTACTTC TRBJ2-7 TRBV6-6 many -
CASSQDDLTSSTDTQYF TGTGCCAGCAGCCAAGATGACCTGACGTCCAGCACAGATACGCAGTATTTT TRBJ2-3 TRBV14 many -
CAGSSTGPGQPQHF TGTGCCGGCAGTTCGACAGGGCCAGGTCAGCCCCAGCATTTT TRBJ1-5 TRBV27 - TRBD1
CASSPLLKGQGWSEAFF TGTGCCAGCAGCCCCCTACTTAAGGGCCAGGGGTGGTCTGAAGCTTTCTTT TRBJ1-1 TRBV7-9 few -
CASSSLGGSGNTIYF TGTGCCAGCAGCTCTCTCGGCGGCTCTGGAAACACCATATATTTT TRBJ1-3 TRBV7-9 - -
CASSDDSFYEQYF TGTGCCAGCAGTGACGACAGTTTCTACGAGCAGTACTTC TRBJ2-7 TRBV2 - -
CSVGQGFADTQYF TGCAGCGTAGGACAGGGGTTTGCAGATACGCAGTATTTT TRBJ2-3 TRBV29-1 many TRBD1
CASSATVSYEQYF TGTGCCAGCAGTGCGACGGTATCCTACGAGCAGTACTTC TRBJ2-7 TRBV2 - -
CSIPSGGGELFF TGCAGCATCCCATCGGGCGGCGGGGAGCTGTTTTTT TRBJ2-2 TRBV29-1 many -
CSARDRVEKLFF TGCAGTGCTAGAGACCGGGTTGAAAAACTGTTTTTT TRBJ1-4 TRBV20-1 many -
CAWMGDTQYF TGTGCCTGGATGGGAGATACGCAGTATTTT TRBJ2-3 TRBV30 many -
CASSVTRGPTYEQYF TGTGCCAGCAGCGTAACCAGGGGGCCAACCTACGAGCAGTACTTC TRBJ2-7 TRBV7-9 - TRBD1
CASSGEGLGEQYF TGTGCCAGCAGTGGGGAAGGGCTGGGCGAGCAGTACTTC TRBJ2-7 TRBV2 few -
CASSRGTPSGEQFF TGTGCCAGCAGTCGCGGGACACCCTCCGGTGAGCAGTTCTTC TRBJ2-1 TRBV12-3/TRBV12-4 - -
CAISRRTSGNQETQYF TGTGCCATCAGCCGCAGGACTAGCGGAAACCAAGAGACCCAGTACTTC TRBJ2-5 TRBV14 once TRBD2
CASRPTGHPKQFF TGTGCCAGCAGACCCACCGGACACCCTAAGCAGTTCTTC TRBJ2-1 TRBV7-2 many -
CASSVYGRRSTDTQYF TGTGCCAGCAGCGTATATGGGCGAAGAAGCACAGATACGCAGTATTTT TRBJ2-3 TRBV9 - -
CASSIGRLAGESTDTQYF TGTGCCAGTAGTATAGGGAGGCTAGCGGGAGAGAGCACAGATACGCAGTATTTT TRBJ2-3 TRBV19 - TRBD2
CASSDVSTDTQYF TGTGCCAGCAGTGACGTTAGCACAGATACGCAGTATTTT TRBJ2-3 TRBV2 many -
CASSQGVNSNQPQHF TGCGCCAGCAGCCAAGGGGTCAATAGCAATCAGCCCCAGCATTTT TRBJ1-5 TRBV4-3 many -
CASSSESEPGIGNPPQHF TGTGCCAGCAGCTCGGAATCTGAGCCAGGGATCGGCAATCCGCCCCAGCATTTT TRBJ1-5 TRBV5-6 - -
CASSLVPGTDTQYF TGTGCCAGCAGCCTAGTGCCGGGCACAGATACGCAGTATTTT TRBJ2-3 TRBV7-6 many -
CASSLVRGGIDMNTEAFF TGTGCCAGCAGCTTAGTTCGTGGGGGAATAGACATGAACACTGAAGCTTTCTTT TRBJ1-1 TRBV11-2 - -
CASSFATTYNEQFF TGTGCCAGCAGTTTTGCTACAACCTACAATGAGCAGTTCTTC TRBJ2-1 TRBV12-3/TRBV12-4 few -
CASSSHPTSGINNEQFF TGTGCCAGCAGCTCGCACCCTACTAGCGGGATCAACAATGAGCAGTTCTTC TRBJ2-1 TRBV7-2 many TRBD2
CASSTITGMAEAFF TGTGCCAGCAGCACCATCACAGGGATGGCTGAAGCTTTCTTT TRBJ1-1 TRBV7-9 few -
CAWSAGPYNEQFF TGTGCCTGGAGTGCGGGCCCCTACAATGAGCAGTTCTTC TRBJ2-1 TRBV30 few -
CASSQDRTGAWNSPLHF TGTGCCAGCAGCCAAGATAGAACAGGGGCTTGGAATTCACCCCTCCACTTT TRBJ1-6 TRBV14 - TRBD1
CVSSTPGAGYTF TGTGTCAGTAGTACCCCAGGGGCTGGCTACACCTTC TRBJ1-2 TRBV19 - -
CASSINRGPNEQFF TGTGCCAGTAGTATCAACAGGGGCCCCAATGAGCAGTTCTTC TRBJ2-1 TRBV19 few TRBD1
CASSPGTGGGRANVLTF TGTGCCAGCAGCCCCGGGACAGGGGGAGGCAGGGCCAACGTCCTGACTTTC TRBJ2-6 TRBV11-2 many TRBD1